Each of the 9 T cell receptor beta chains below was sequenced from the same sample in a study of control samples from healthy donors and cancer patients. Using immunoSEQ multiplex PCR, the repertoire was profiled, and TCRdb retains in-frame clones only, with some absent. The sample shows 75,000 to 90,000 clones, approximately 89% of them seen only once. The sequenced material came from blood. All receptors come from a man aged 50 to 59 in good health.

In its sample, this clone was seen a few times. The V gene is TRBV7-2, the J gene TRBJ1-1; D unresolved. CDR1 and CDR2 from the germline V gene are SGHTA and FQGNSA. V was clipped by 5 bases and J by 4 bases, with 17 bases between them. The CDR3 consists of 15 residues. The CDR3 coding sequence is TGTGCCAGCAGCGTGGTCACCGGAGGTCCCACTGAAGCTTTCTTT. Its translation: CASSVVTGGPTEAFF.

The gene calls are TRBV6-5 and TRBJ2-5, with 9 bases that match TRBD2. The germline gives CDR1 MNHEY, CDR2 SVGAGI. Germline trimming cut 3 bases from V and 2 bases from J; bases unmatched to any gene: 4. This CDR3 has 15 amino acids. In DNA form, the CDR3 reads TGTGCCAGCAGTTATGCGGGGGGGCTACAAGAGACCCAGTACTTC. It is translated as CASSYAGGLQETQYF.

The chain couples TRBV7-2 to TRBJ1-1; D is possibly TRBD1 (6 bases). The ends were cut back, 1 base at V and 0 bases at J, with 12 bases in the middle. The germline V gene encodes CDR1 SGHTA and CDR2 FQGNSA. This CDR3 region has 16 residues. As DNA, the CDR3 is TGTGCCAGCAGCTTAGTTCAGGGGCCGTTGAACACTGAAGCTTTCTTT. It translates to CASSLVQGPLNTEAFF.

V usage is TRBV5-1 and J usage is TRBJ2-3, with 8 positions matching TRBD2. The CDR3 is 17 residues long. Unmatched junction bases numbered 9, after V lost 0 bases and J lost 3 bases. Germline CDR1 is SGHRS and CDR2 is YFSETQ. CDR3 nucleotide sequence: TGCGCCAGCAGCTTGGCCGCCGGCGGGGGGTTGACAGATACGCAGTATTTT. This translates into CASSLAAGGGLTDTQYF.

Concerning this clone: In the same sample, other DNA sequences code for this CDR3. The rearrangement joins TRBV27 to TRBJ1-1, with D possibly being TRBD1 (5 bases). Per the germline V gene, CDR1 is MNHEY and CDR2 is SMNVEV (reference sequence). The V gene lost 6 bases and the J gene lost 0 bases, with 17 bases spanning the gap. This CDR3 is 16 amino acids long. In DNA, the CDR3 is TGTGCCAGCAGCCTAAGGGGAGACCACATGAACACTGAAGCTTTCTTT. This translates into CASSLRGDHMNTEAFF.

The chain is built from TRBV3-1 (or the pseudogene TRBV3-2) and TRBJ2-5, with 9 positions matching TRBD1. From germline, CDR1 is LGHDT and CDR2 YNNKEL (reference sequence). Trimming removed 4 bases from V and 1 base from J; junction bases left unmatched: 13. The CDR3 length is 18 residues. CDR3 in amino acids: CASSPRTGVGLGQETQYF. CDR3 coding DNA: TGTGCCAGCAGCCCTAGGACAGGGGTGGGTTTGGGCCAAGAGACCCAGTACTTC.

The rearrangement joins TRBV13 to TRBJ1-3, with D unclear. The CDR3 is 12 residues long. Germline assignment: CDR1 PRHDT and CDR2 FYEKMQ (reference sequence). Trimming cost V 4 bases and J 6 bases, with 7 bases left between them. The CDR3 loop is CASSSLENTIYF. For the CDR3, the DNA is TGTGCCAGCAGCTCCCTCGAAAACACCATATATTTT.

The chain carries TRBV19 and TRBJ2-5; tentatively, D is TRBD2 (6 bases). This CDR3 has 14 residues. CDR1 is LNHDA and CDR2 is SQIVND in the germline V gene (reference sequence). V was clipped by 4 bases and J by 4 bases, with 13 bases between them. Written as DNA, the CDR3 is TGTGCCAGTAGTAAGCGTCAGGGAGGAGAGACCCAGTACTTC. Amino acids: CASSKRQGGETQYF.

The V call is TRBV21-1, the J call TRBJ2-7. TRBV21-1 has pseudogene status. The CDR3 totals 17 residues. The CDR3 spells CASSPPRGATSSYEQYF. In DNA form, the CDR3 reads TGTGCCAGCAGCCCCCCAAGAGGGGCCACCTCGTCCTACGAGCAGTACTTC.